One sample yielded the 18 T cell receptor beta chains listed below, sequenced in a study of T-cell memory formation after mild COVID-19. Using its own MiXCR run on the 5' RACE reads, TCRdb lists one record per CDR3 protein. The sample contains about 130,000 distinct CDR3 sequences, approximately 15% of which appear only once. Sequenced material: PBMCs or a T cell subset sorted from them (not recorded which). These receptor sequences come from a man aged 18 to 29 who had mild COVID-19 (a few samples of this study predate the infection). Cell type and time point are not known.

The genes are TRBV5-1 and TRBJ2-3; D is uncertain. Germline-derived CDR1 and CDR2 are SGHRS and YFSETQ. Trimming left V 0 bases short and J 6 bases short, with 11 bases between. CDR3 size: 14 residues. CDR3 region: CASSLGGSLDTQYF. Here the CDR3 DNA reads TGCGCCAGCAGCTTGGGTGGCTCATTGGATACGCAGTATTTT.

The rearrangement joins TRBV5-1 to TRBJ1-1, with TRBD1 matching 7 bases. Germline CDR1 is SGHRS and CDR2 is YFSETQ. The CDR3 is 14 amino acids. J was trimmed by 1 base and V by 7 bases; bases with no gene match: 7. CDR3 residues: CASRAGTANTEAFF. In DNA, the CDR3 is TGCGCCAGCCGAGCCGGGACAGCGAACACTGAAGCTTTCTTT.

This clonotype came up a few times. The chain employs TRBV5-1 and TRBJ2-2, with no clear D. Trimming cost V 0 bases and J 5 bases, with 8 bases left between them. The CDR3 totals 14 residues. Germline V gives CDR1 SGHRS, CDR2 YFSETQ. CDR3 sequence (DNA): TGCGCCAGCAGCTTGGACAGACCGACCGGGGAGCTGTTTTTT. This codes for CASSLDRPTGELFF.

This clonotype was counted between two and nine times. The chain is built from TRBV7-9 and TRBJ2-5; possibly TRBD1 for D (5 bases). From germline, CDR1 is SEHNR and CDR2 FQNEAQ (reference sequence). V lost 8 bases to trimming and J lost 1 base, with 11 bases between them. This CDR3 contains 13 residues. CDR3 region: CASSRVPQETQYF. CDR3 nucleotide sequence: TGTGCCAGCTCCAGGGTGCCCCAAGAGACCCAGTACTTC.

This clonotype was counted a few times. CDR3 sequence reads: CASSLDLGAAEAFF. The CDR3 coding sequence is TGTGCCAGCAGCTTAGATCTTGGAGCGGCTGAAGCTTTCTTT. The chain joins TRBV11-2 to TRBJ1-1; D not resolved. CDR1 and CDR2 from the germline V gene are SGHAT and FQNNGV. Trimming took off 0 bases at V and 6 bases at J, with 11 bases between the two ends. The CDR3 runs 14 residues.

In this sample, this clonotype turned up a few times. The rearrangement uses TRBV15 and TRBJ1-4; a weak D match, TRBD1 (6 bases). Germline V gene lookup returns CDR1 LNHNV and CDR2 YYDKDF (reference sequence). The CDR3 is 15 residues long. Trimming shortened V by 5 bases and J by 8 bases, and 18 bases separated the two germline ends. The CDR3 loop reads CATSGGTLLGEKLFF. Written as DNA, the CDR3 is TGTGCCACCAGCGGCGGGACACTTCTAGGAGAAAAACTGTTTTTT.

This clonotype was observed a handful of times. DNA of the CDR3: TGTGCCAGCAGCCTAGACAGGGGTTGGAATGAGCAGTTCTTC. Translated, it gives CASSLDRGWNEQFF. J is TRBJ2-1 and V is TRBV7-3; 8 nucleotides line up with TRBD1. V shed 5 bases and J 7 bases; nucleotides not matched to a gene: 7. Germline lookup yields CDR1 SGHTA and CDR2 FQGTGA. The CDR3 is 14 amino acids. The complete variable domain, with remaining parts taken from reference TRBV7-3 and TRBJ2-1, reads GAGVSQTPSNKVTEKGKYVELRCDPISGHTALYWYRQSLGQGPEFLIYFQGTGAADDSGLPNDRFFAVRPEGSVSTLKIQRTERGDSAVYLCASSLDRGWNEQFFGPGTRLTVL.

The chain has TRBV25-1 and TRBJ2-1; D not resolved. In germline, CDR1 is MGHDK, CDR2 SYGVNS. The CDR3 is 15 residues long. V dropped 7 bases and J dropped 4 bases, with 17 bases sitting between them. The CDR3 DNA follows: TGTGCCAGCATAGCTGGCGTCGGCCCTTACAATGAGCAGTTCTTC. Amino acid sequence: CASIAGVGPYNEQFF. Looking up the rest from reference TRBV25-1 and TRBJ2-1 gives the full variable domain: EADIYQTPRYLVIGTGKKITLECSQTMGHDKMYWYQQDPGMELHLIHYSYGVNSTEKGDLSSESTVSRIRTEHFPLTLESARPSHTSQYLCASIAGVGPYNEQFFGPGTRLTVL.

This clonotype has only a few counts. The rearrangement joins TRBV4-2 to TRBJ1-1; D perhaps matches TRBD1 (5 bases). CDR3 size: 13 residues. Trimming pared 0 bases from V and 10 bases from J, leaving 12 bases between. Germline V lookup: CDR1 LGHNA, CDR2 YNFKEQ. The CDR3 region is CASSQEGRALAFF. The CDR3 nucleotides read TGTGCCAGCAGCCAAGAGGGCAGGGCGCTAGCTTTCTTT.

This clonotype was recorded at least ten times. This chain uses TRBV5-6 with TRBJ1-2, with 8 bases that match TRBD1. Germline assignment: CDR1 SGHDT and CDR2 YYEEEE. V trimming: 0 bases; J trimming: 4 bases; junction bases outside the gene matches: 2. There are 14 residues in the CDR3. CDR3 sequence reads: CASSLAGGGYGYTF. DNA of the CDR3: TGTGCCAGCAGCTTGGCAGGGGGCGGCTATGGCTACACCTTC.

V is TRBV7-2 and J is TRBJ2-1, with D possibly matching TRBD2 (6 bases). Trimming took off 1 base at V and 5 bases at J, with 12 bases between the two ends. This CDR3 region has 15 residues. The V gene's germline CDR1 is SGHTA and CDR2 FQGNSA. The CDR3, as DNA: TGTGCCAGCAGCTTAGAAGCTAGCGCCGACAATGAGCAGTTCTTC. Residues: CASSLEASADNEQFF.

The gene calls are TRBV12-3 or TRBV12-4 and TRBJ2-7; 10 bases fit TRBD1. V was pared by 6 bases and J by 5 bases, with 7 bases of the junction left unmatched. The CDR3 spans 14 residues. The CDR3 region is CASSPGQGRNEQYF. In DNA form, the CDR3 reads TGTGCCAGCAGCCCGGGACAGGGGCGCAACGAGCAGTACTTC.

The V call is TRBV11-1, the J call TRBJ2-3, with 8 bases identical to TRBD2. The ends lost 5 bases at V and 6 bases at J; junction bases unmatched: 10. The CDR3 is made up of 15 amino acids. Germline lookup yields CDR1 SGHAT and CDR2 FQDESV (reference sequence). The DNA for the CDR3 is TGTGCCAGCAGCCGGGGGGGAGTTATGCTCGATACGCAGTATTTT. Encoded protein: CASSRGGVMLDTQYF.

This clonotype was observed at least ten times. The J gene is TRBJ2-1, the V gene TRBV10-3; the match to TRBD1 covers 9 bases. The CDR3 runs 14 residues. The germline gives CDR1 ENHRY, CDR2 SYGVKD. V lost 8 bases, J lost 1 base, and 3 bases stayed unmatched. The CDR3 sequence is CAIGDRDSYNEQFF. The CDR3 nucleotides read TGTGCCATCGGGGACAGGGATTCCTACAATGAGCAGTTCTTC.

CDR3 in DNA: TGTGCCAGCTCACCACCCCCAGGGGGTAATGAGCAGTTCTTC. Translated, it gives CASSPPPGGNEQFF. The rearrangement joins TRBV18 to TRBJ2-1, with 7 bases fitting TRBD1. Trimming removed 0 bases from V and 7 bases from J; junction bases left unmatched: 3. The CDR3 has 14 residues. The germline CDR1 and CDR2 sequences are KGHSH and LQKENI. Full variable domain (rest looked up from reference TRBV18 and TRBJ2-1): NAGVMQNPRHLVRRRGQEARLRCSPMKGHSHVYWYRQLPEEGLKFMVYLQKENIIDESGMPKERFSAEFPKEGPSILRIQQVVRGDSAAYFCASSPPPGGNEQFFGPGTRLTVL.

The sample holds a few counts of this clonotype. The chain uses TRBV12-3 or TRBV12-4 and TRBJ2-2; a weak D match, TRBD1 (6 bases). The V and J ends lost 7 bases and 7 bases respectively, with 22 bases between them. This CDR3 is 16 amino acids long. CDR3: CASTPRGQGLSGELFF. Written as DNA, the CDR3 is TGTGCCAGCACCCCCCGAGGGCAGGGGTTAAGCGGGGAGCTGTTTTTT.

V is TRBV3-1 and J is TRBJ2-4; D not certain. Trimming shortened V by 0 bases and J by 1 base, and 19 bases separated the two germline ends. The CDR3 loop spans 19 amino acids. The germline CDR1 and CDR2 sequences are LGHDT and YNNKEL (reference sequence). In nucleotides, the CDR3 is TGTGCCAGCAGCCAAGATCGGAGTCAACTCCTCGCGGCCAAAAACATTCAGTACTTC. It is translated as CASSQDRSQLLAAKNIQYF.

This chain uses TRBV18 with TRBJ1-4; D gene ambiguous. The germline V gene encodes CDR1 KGHSH and CDR2 LQKENI. The CDR3 length is 12 residues. Between the trimmed V and J ends, which lost 2 bases and 5 bases, there was a span of 3 bases. The CDR3 loop reads CASSPGNEKLFF. CDR3 sequence (DNA): TGTGCCAGCTCACCAGGGAATGAAAAACTGTTTTTT.